This T cell receptor (beta chain) was identified during a study of PD-L1 blockade in urothelial cancer (dated by TCRdb to 2015 to 2018). Some background on the complete study: Every patient began therapy around 2014 and was given atezolizumab 1,200 mg intravenously every 3 weeks. Whole exome sequencing and RNA sequencing of pretreatment tumors were performed alongside TCR sequencing in the same patients. Durable clinical benefit meant progression-free survival longer than 6 months, and TCR features were also tested against progression-free and overall survival. Blood samples were analyzed at 3 weeks after treatment start (second dose) and at 6 weeks after treatment start. Pretreatment tumor samples, along with matched peripheral blood collected serially before and after atezolizumab treatment, underwent TCR sequencing. Blood samples yielded a median of roughly 140,000 T cells and more than 80,000 unique TCRs, with median clonality approximately 0.08. About 85% of the roughly 29 patients were identified as males with urothelial cancer of bladder origin, and a prior smoking history was reported by 18 of 29 patients. Pretreatment blood TCR-seq was available for 27 to 30 patients, at least one posttreatment blood collection was obtained for around 25 patients, and tumor TCR-seq was available for around 25 patients. Durable clinical benefit was achieved by nine patients but not by the remaining 20. The study, an exploratory multi-omic analysis, examined somatic, immune and clinical correlates of response to PD-L1 blockade with atezolizumab in urothelial cancer. An ECOG performance status of 0 or 1 was recorded for the patients, and 0 to 3 prior chemotherapy regimens had been received by the patients. Paper-wide results and their limitations: Because the sample size was small (n ≈ 28) and many of the analyses were exploratory, the results are meant to be hypothesis-generating. A pretreatment peripheral blood TCR clonality below the median was linked to improved progression-free and overall survival. Among patients with durable benefit, tumor-associated TCR clones showed greater expansion in peripheral blood 3 weeks after treatment started (n ≈ 24, p = 0.022).

To estimate absolute template abundance from read counts, synthetic TCR analog templates were spiked into each PCR. The immunoSEQ assay used bias-controlled V and J gene primers to amplify TCRbeta CDR3 regions from genomic DNA. Rearranged TCRbeta segments were sequenced at approximately 20X coverage. The paper's processing steps were these. Clustering was used to correct sequencing errors, and CDR3s were annotated against IMGT so that V, D and J genes could be assigned. Out-of-frame and stop-codon sequences were excluded, and only productive TCRbeta rearrangements were used in downstream analyses. Clonality was calculated as one minus the Shannon entropy normalized by the log of the number of unique productive sequences. Clones differing between time points or between blood and tumor were identified using Fisher's exact test with Benjamini-Hochberg correction, with an adjusted p below 0.01 applied as the threshold. TCRdb obtained this table from immuneACCESS and retained in-frame rearrangements with V and J assigned. These tables miss some clones; where compared with another copy, unresolved V genes account for less than half of the shortfall, and the remainder is unexplained. The V and J calls and clone size were taken over from that table, and D and trimming were inferred from the DNA. The sample table holds about 70,000 clones, of which approximately 87% were seen once. The leading ten clones occupy 3.5% to 5% of the sample.

CDR1 SGHAT and CDR2 FQNNGV are derived from the germline V gene. Counted from cysteine to phenylalanine, this CDR3 has 13 amino acids. The only DNA kept is the CDR3, 39 bases in frame from the first base. V was cut back by 0 bases and J by 6 bases, leaving a gap of 7 bases between them. The time point label of this sample denotes: pretreatment peripheral blood. A cohort of 30 or so patients with locally advanced or metastatic urothelial carcinoma, treated at Memorial Sloan Kettering on a trial protocol, was included. Peripheral blood mononuclear cells were collected from each patient pretreatment and during treatment, giving between 1 and 8 total time points per patient. The Qiagen DNeasy Blood extraction kit was used to purify genomic DNA from total PBMCs and tumor samples. PBMCs were collected pretreatment and during treatment and were isolated and stored as previously described. For this clone: Its antigen is still unknown. No clone much larger than this one lies a single base away; base qualities are absent.

The V gene is TRBV11-2 and the J gene is TRBJ2-3, and possibly TRBD2, on 5 matching bases. This receptor was taken from a man aged 65 to 79 with urothelial cancer. The source material was PBMCs, sampled around atezolizumab (anti-PD-L1) treatment. The DNA sequence is TGTGCCAGCAGCTTAGAGCGGGTCGATACGCAGTATTTT. This translates into CASSLERVDTQYF.